Shown below are 28 T cell receptor beta chains from a single sample sequenced in a study of T cell repertoires in cytomegalovirus infection (dated by TCRdb to between 2018 and 2020). Sequencer: Illumina HiSeq 1500. TCRdb handled the public reads itself, with Q25 trimming in fastp and clone calling in MiXCR, and kept productive beta chains. Records with the same CDR3 protein are collapsed into one entry carrying the most frequent genes and DNA. The sample has about 740,000 distinct CDR3 sequences on record, 35% to 45% of them singletons. The ten largest account for 2.5% to 3.5% of the sample. The sequencing input was PBMCs. Every receptor here comes from a human donor in good health (CMV status not recorded). Some clones in this sample may be carry-over from other donors' samples.

V usage is TRBV28 and J usage is TRBJ1-2, with unresolved D. The CDR3 covers 15 residues. CDR1 and CDR2 (germline): MDHEN, SYDVKM. V was clipped by 5 bases and J by 3 bases, with 16 bases between them. In DNA form, the CDR3 reads TGTGCCAGCAGTGAGCCAGGAGTACGGGACTATGGCTACACCTTC. As protein: CASSEPGVRDYGYTF.

This clonotype was seen a single time. This CDR3 is missing its conserved last phenylalanine or tryptophan, likely due to a read error. The DNA of the CDR3 is TGTGCCAGCAGTTTGGGGAACGAGCAGTACTTA. As protein: CASSLGNEQYL. V is TRBV28 and J is TRBJ2-7; D is ambiguous. The CDR3 is made up of 11 amino acids. Germline CDR1 and CDR2: MDHEN and SYDVKM. Trimming cost V 3 bases and J 5 bases, with 5 bases left between them.

The J gene is TRBJ2-2, the V gene TRBV14, with a tentative D call TRBD1 (5 bases). Germline V gene sequence: CDR1 SGHDN, CDR2 FVKESK. This CDR3 region has 15 residues. Trimming shortened V by 0 bases and J by 7 bases, and 12 bases separated the two germline ends. CDR3 residues: CASSQEDTRNGELFF. The CDR3 nucleotides are TGTGCCAGCAGCCAAGAGGACACGCGTAACGGGGAGCTGTTTTTT.

A note on this clonotype: The conserved final phenylalanine or tryptophan is absent from the CDR3, which likely points to a read error. The chain employs TRBV5-1 and TRBJ2-5; D is possibly TRBD1 or TRBD2 (5 bases each). V was trimmed by 1 base and J by 4 bases, leaving 14 bases between them. The CDR3 contains 15 residues. In germline, CDR1 is SGHRS, CDR2 YFSETQ. The CDR3 region is CASSLTVWGTETQYC. For the CDR3, the DNA is TGCGCCAGCAGCTTGACGGTGTGGGGGACAGAGACCCAGTACTGC.

This chain uses TRBV18 with TRBJ2-7, with D tentatively TRBD2 (7 bases). The germline gives CDR1 KGHSH, CDR2 LQKENI. V lost 3 bases and J lost 6, with 21 bases in between. CDR3 length: 16 residues. DNA for the CDR3: TGTGCCAGCTCACCCTTCGGGGGGCTCGTGGTGGGCGAGCAGTACTTC. It specifies CASSPFGGLVVGEQYF.

This clonotype was counted only a few times. Here the CDR3 reads CASSLAPLGRDTGELFF. The CDR3 bases are TGTGCCAGCAGCTTGGCCCCCCTGGGGCGGGACACCGGGGAGCTGTTTTTT. The chain links TRBV5-4 to TRBJ2-2; possibly TRBD1 or TRBD2 for D (5 bases each). CDR1 and CDR2 from the germline V gene are SGHNT and YYREEE (reference sequence). This CDR3 is 17 amino acids long. Trimming pared 0 bases from V and 3 bases from J, leaving 15 bases between.

Concerning this clonotype itself: Compared with germline, one end of the junction differs, possibly owing to a read error. V and J are TRBV20-1 and TRBJ1-6, with D possibly matching TRBD1 (6 bases). Germline assignment: CDR1 DFQATT and CDR2 SNEGSKA (reference sequence). This CDR3 has 14 residues. The CDR3 region has the DNA TGCAGTGCTAGAGCCGGCCAGGGGAACTCACCCCTCCACTGG. As protein: CSARAGQGNSPLHW.

This clonotype has only a few counts. The chain combines TRBV7-9 with TRBJ1-2; the match to TRBD1 covers 8 bases. This CDR3 region has 15 residues. Germline V gene lookup returns CDR1 SEHNR and CDR2 FQNEAQ (reference sequence). Losses at the gene ends were 4 bases for V and 6 bases for J; bases not matched to a gene: 10. The CDR3 spells CASSSGQGNLNGYTF. Here the CDR3 DNA reads TGTGCCAGCAGCTCCGGACAGGGCAACTTGAATGGCTACACCTTC.

V gene TRBV2 combines with J gene TRBJ2-5; unclear D gene. Germline CDR1 reads SNHLY; CDR2 reads FYNNEI. This CDR3 has 13 residues. V lost 5 bases and J 5 bases, leaving 12 bases between the germline ends. DNA of the CDR3: TGTGCCAGCAGTCAATTAGTATGGGAGACCCAGTACTTC. It translates to CASSQLVWETQYF.

The chain carries TRBV20-1 and TRBJ2-3; no clear D. This CDR3 contains 10 residues. V was pared by 7 bases and J by 6 bases, with 8 bases between. The germline V gene encodes CDR1 DFQATT and CDR2 SNEGSKA (reference sequence). This chain's CDR3 is CSGTFDTQYF. CDR3 sequence (DNA): TGCAGTGGGACGTTTGATACGCAGTATTTT.

The chain joins TRBV19 to TRBJ2-7; D tentatively fits TRBD1 or TRBD2 (5 bases each). V was shortened by 9 bases and J by 6 bases, with 21 bases between the two germline ends. This CDR3 comprises 14 residues. CDR1 LNHDA and CDR2 SQIVND come from the germline V gene (reference sequence). CDR3 region: CASREGRNVGEQYF. The DNA for the CDR3 is TGTGCCAGCCGCGAGGGACGGAATGTTGGCGAGCAGTACTTC. Drawing the rest from reference TRBV19 and TRBJ2-7, the complete variable domain is DGGITQSPKYLFRKEGQNVTLSCEQNLNHDAMYWYRQDPGQGLRLIYYSQIVNDFQKGDIAEGYSVSREKKESFPLTVTSAQKNPTAFYLCASREGRNVGEQYFGPGTRLTVT.

The rearrangement links TRBV6-2 or TRBV6-3 to TRBJ2-2, with D tentatively TRBD1 or TRBD2 (6 bases each). The CDR3 spans 15 residues. Germline V lookup: CDR1 MNHEY, CDR2 SVGEGT. Deletions cut 8 bases from V and 9 bases from J, with 22 bases between. This CDR3 is CASSIRGAPRRELFF. As DNA, the CDR3 is TGTGCCAGCTCCATAAGGGGGGCCCCCAGGAGGGAGCTGTTTTTT.

This chain uses TRBV7-2 with TRBJ1-1; 7 nucleotides agree with TRBD1. CDR1 is SGHTA, CDR2 FQGNSA, per germline. The V segment lost 5 bases and the J segment 0 bases; nucleotides outside the gene matches: 6. The CDR3 spans 15 residues. CDR3 loop: CASSGGQVMNTEAFF. As DNA, the CDR3 is TGTGCCAGCAGCGGAGGACAGGTCATGAACACTGAAGCTTTCTTT.

The chain joins TRBV7-9 to TRBJ1-3, with D unresolved. The V gene's germline CDR1 is SEHNR and CDR2 FQNEAQ (reference sequence). The CDR3 runs 14 residues. Trimming took 7 bases from V and 2 from J, leaving 12 bases between them. CDR3 residues: CASMGQLAGNTIYF. DNA of the CDR3: TGTGCCAGCATGGGCCAATTAGCTGGAAACACCATATATTTT.

This chain connects TRBV4-1 to TRBJ1-1; 10 nucleotides line up with TRBD1. This CDR3 contains 16 residues. V was clipped by 4 bases and J by 5 bases; unmatched bases: 10. Germline V gene lookup returns CDR1 MGHRA and CDR2 YSYEKL. The CDR3 region is CASSPGTGAGGTEAFF. For the CDR3, the DNA is TGCGCCAGCAGCCCCGGGACAGGGGCTGGGGGAACTGAAGCTTTCTTT.

For the CDR3, the DNA is TGCGCCAGCAGCCTCCCTCAGGGGACGAACAATGAGCAGTTCTTC. This gives the protein CASSLPQGTNNEQFF. This chain joins TRBV5-1 and TRBJ2-1, with D possibly being TRBD1 (6 bases). The V end was cut by 4 bases, the J end by 5 bases, with 16 bases between. The V gene's germline CDR1 is SGHRS and CDR2 YFSETQ. CDR3 size: 15 residues.

Comments on this clonotype: Germline and junction disagree at one end, which may indicate a read error. The V and J genes are TRBV6-1 and TRBJ1-3; no reliable D call. Germline assignment: CDR1 MNHNS and CDR2 SASEGT. The CDR3 length is 16 residues. Here the CDR3 reads CASSEASRLSGNTLYF. In nucleotides, the CDR3 is TGTGCCAGCAGTGAAGCCAGCAGGCTATCTGGAAACACCCTATATTTT.

V gene TRBV28 combines with J gene TRBJ2-5; TRBD2 agrees at 12 bases. Germline loops: CDR1 MDHEN, CDR2 SYDVKM. The CDR3 runs 18 residues. The J segment lost 7 bases and the V segment lost 7 bases, leaving 19 bases of the junction unmatched. The CDR3: CASNIDRGLAGPLVTQYF. In nucleotides, the CDR3 is TGTGCCAGCAACATTGACAGGGGACTAGCGGGTCCCTTGGTGACCCAGTACTTC.

The gene calls are TRBV7-6 and TRBJ2-1, with 11 bases lining up with TRBD2. CDR1 is SGHVS and CDR2 is FNYEAQ in the germline V gene. CDR3 length: 18 amino acids. The V gene end was trimmed by 1 base and the J gene end by 6 bases; junction bases not matched to a gene: 11. CDR3 DNA sequence: TGTGCCAGCAGCTTAGGCCCACAACTAGCGGGAGTGGTCAATGAGCAGTTCTTC. Translating gives CASSLGPQLAGVVNEQFF.

This clonotype was detected ten times or more. The chain has TRBV27 and TRBJ2-1; 13 bases are a match to TRBD2. The V segment lost 3 bases and the J segment 10 bases; nucleotides outside the gene matches: 18. CDR1 and CDR2 (germline): MNHEY, SMNVEV (reference sequence). This CDR3 is built from 19 residues. Here the CDR3 reads CASSFTELAGGSSGREQFF. In DNA, the CDR3 is TGTGCCAGCAGTTTCACCGAACTAGCGGGGGGGTCCTCGGGACGAGAGCAGTTCTTC.

The rearrangement uses TRBV20-1 and TRBJ2-7; 9 nucleotides agree with TRBD2. The CDR3 has 15 residues. CDR1 and CDR2 (germline): DFQATT, SNEGSKA (reference sequence). The V segment lost 3 bases and the J segment 5 bases; nucleotides outside the gene matches: 11. The chain's CDR3 is CSASPLSGRRNEQYF. The CDR3 region has the DNA TGCAGTGCTAGCCCTTTAAGCGGGAGGAGGAACGAGCAGTACTTC.

Notes on this clonotype: A junction boundary mismatches the germline segment, possibly from a read error. The V call is TRBV7-8, the J call TRBJ1-1, with a tentative D call TRBD1 (5 bases). CDR3 size: 15 residues. From germline, CDR1 is SGHVS and CDR2 FQNEAQ. The CDR3 bases are TGTGACAGCAGTTCCGAAGGGACGTTCAACACTGAAGCTTTCTTT. This encodes CDSSSEGTFNTEAFF.

The chain recombines TRBV7-3 with TRBJ1-4, with TRBD1 identical over 9 bases. This CDR3 contains 22 residues. Trimming took 5 bases from V and 0 from J; bases not matched to a gene: 22. Germline lookup yields CDR1 SGHTA and CDR2 FQGTGA. This chain's CDR3 is CASSGVPGQGDQAFATNEKLFF. CDR3 coding DNA: TGTGCCAGCAGCGGGGTCCCGGGACAGGGCGACCAAGCTTTTGCAACTAATGAAAAACTGTTTTTT.

This clonotype was seen more than once but under ten times. The V call is TRBV20-1, the J call TRBJ1-1, with no clear D. CDR1 and CDR2 (germline): DFQATT, SNEGSKA (reference sequence). Deletions cut 0 bases from V and 1 base from J, with 3 bases between. This CDR3 contains 12 residues. The CDR3 loop is CSAREGNTEAFF. Written as DNA, the CDR3 is TGCAGTGCTAGAGAGGGGAACACTGAAGCTTTCTTT.

This chain connects TRBV5-1 to TRBJ2-7; D gene uncertain. Trimming left V 3 bases short and J 2 bases short, with 15 bases between. The CDR3 runs to 15 residues. The germline V gene has CDR1 SGHRS and CDR2 YFSETQ. The CDR3 is CASSSPDSRPYEQYF. CDR3 nucleotide sequence: TGCGCCAGCAGCTCTCCCGATAGCCGACCCTACGAGCAGTACTTC.

This sequence joins TRBV7-9 and TRBJ2-1; unclear D gene. CDR3 length: 11 residues. The V end lost 4 bases, the J end lost 10 bases, and 8 bases lay between the germline ends. Germline CDR1 SEHNR, CDR2 FQNEAQ (reference sequence). This chain's CDR3 is CASSSRSEQFF. The CDR3 DNA is TGTGCCAGCAGCTCCCGGTCGGAGCAGTTCTTC.

This clonotype was counted a few times. This chain links TRBV11-2 with TRBJ2-7; the match to TRBD1 covers 10 bases. Germline V gives CDR1 SGHAT, CDR2 FQNNGV. This CDR3 has 15 amino acids. V trimming: 4 bases; J trimming: 4 bases; junction bases outside the gene matches: 7. The CDR3 loop reads CASSSRDRGGYEQYF. CDR3 DNA: TGTGCCAGCAGCTCCCGGGACAGGGGCGGTTACGAGCAGTACTTC.

With respect to this clonotype: One junction end does not reproduce the germline sequence, and a read error may be involved. V and J are TRBV20-1 and TRBJ2-7; 11 bases map to TRBD2. This CDR3 spans 15 amino acids. Germline CDR1 DFQATT, CDR2 SNEGSKA (reference sequence). The CDR3 spells CSATPRTSGYYEHYF. CDR3 nucleotides: TGCAGTGCTACTCCTAGGACTAGCGGGTACTACGAGCACTACTTC.